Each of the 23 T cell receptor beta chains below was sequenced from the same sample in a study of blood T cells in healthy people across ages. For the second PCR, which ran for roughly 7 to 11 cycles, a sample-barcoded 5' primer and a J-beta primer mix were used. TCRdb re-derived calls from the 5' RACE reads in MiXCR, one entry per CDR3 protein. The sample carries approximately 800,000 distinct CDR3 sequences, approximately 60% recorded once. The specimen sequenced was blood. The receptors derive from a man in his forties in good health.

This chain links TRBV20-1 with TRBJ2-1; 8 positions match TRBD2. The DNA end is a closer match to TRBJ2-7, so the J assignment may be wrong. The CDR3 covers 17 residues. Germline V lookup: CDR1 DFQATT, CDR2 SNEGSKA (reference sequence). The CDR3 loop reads CSASGGVFRMTYNEQYF. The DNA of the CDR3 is TGCAGTGCTAGCGGGGGGGTCTTCCGTATGACCTACAATGAGCAGTACTTC.

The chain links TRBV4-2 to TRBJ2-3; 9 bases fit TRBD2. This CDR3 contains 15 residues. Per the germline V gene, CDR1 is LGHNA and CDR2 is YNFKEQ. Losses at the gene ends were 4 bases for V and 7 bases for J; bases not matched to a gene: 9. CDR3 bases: TGTGCCAGCAGCCGAGGGACTAGCAGGGAGTATACGCAGTATTTT. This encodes CASSRGTSREYTQYF.

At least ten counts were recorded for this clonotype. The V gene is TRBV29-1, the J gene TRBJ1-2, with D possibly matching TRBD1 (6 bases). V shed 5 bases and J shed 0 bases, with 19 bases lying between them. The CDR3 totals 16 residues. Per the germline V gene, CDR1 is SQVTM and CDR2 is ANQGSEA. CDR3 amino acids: CSVYGTTGETNYGYTF. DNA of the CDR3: TGCAGCGTTTATGGGACAACAGGAGAAACTAACTATGGCTACACCTTC. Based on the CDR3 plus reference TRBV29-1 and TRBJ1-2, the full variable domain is SAVISQKPSRDICQRGTSLTIQCQVDSQVTMMFWYRQQPGQSLTLIATANQGSEATYESGFVIDKFPISRPNLTFSTLTVSNMSPEDSSIYLCSVYGTTGETNYGYTFGSGTRLTVV.

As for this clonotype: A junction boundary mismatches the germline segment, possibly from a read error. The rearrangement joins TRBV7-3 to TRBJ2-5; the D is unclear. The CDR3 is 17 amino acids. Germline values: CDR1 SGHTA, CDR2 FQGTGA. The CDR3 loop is CASSLSTQPRVHRDAVF. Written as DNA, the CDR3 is TGTGCCAGCAGCTTATCAACGCAGCCCCGAGTACACAGAGACGCAGTATTT.

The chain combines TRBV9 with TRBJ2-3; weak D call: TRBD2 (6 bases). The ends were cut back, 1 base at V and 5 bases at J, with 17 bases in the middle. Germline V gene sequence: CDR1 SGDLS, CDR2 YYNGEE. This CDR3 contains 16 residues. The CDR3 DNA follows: TGTGCCAGCAGCGTAAGGACGCGGGAAGTTCTAGATACGCAGTATTTT. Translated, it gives CASSVRTREVLDTQYF.

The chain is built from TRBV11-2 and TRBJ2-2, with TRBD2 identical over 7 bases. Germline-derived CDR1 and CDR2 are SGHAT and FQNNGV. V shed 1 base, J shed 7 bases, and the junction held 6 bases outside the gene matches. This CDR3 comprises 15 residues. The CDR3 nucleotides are TGTGCCAGCAGCTTAGTTGGACTAGGTCTCGGGGAGCTGTTTTTT. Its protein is CASSLVGLGLGELFF.

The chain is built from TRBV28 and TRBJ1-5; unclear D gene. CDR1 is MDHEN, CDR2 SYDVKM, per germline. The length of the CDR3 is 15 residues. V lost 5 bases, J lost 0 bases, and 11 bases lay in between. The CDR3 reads CASSTGLDSNQPQHF. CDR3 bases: TGTGCCAGCAGTACCGGGCTTGATAGCAATCAGCCCCAGCATTTT.

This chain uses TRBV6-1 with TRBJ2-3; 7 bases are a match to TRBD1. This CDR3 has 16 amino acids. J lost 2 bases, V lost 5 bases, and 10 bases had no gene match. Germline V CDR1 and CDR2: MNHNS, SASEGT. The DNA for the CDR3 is TGTGCCAGCAGTAATCTGGGACAGATATTCACAGATACGCAGTATTTT. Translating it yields CASSNLGQIFTDTQYF.

CDR3 bases: TGCGCCAGCAGCAGGCGGGGCGCGGTGTCATGCAGCAATCAGCCCCAGCATTTT. Its translation: CASSRRGAVSCSNQPQHF. The chain joins TRBV5-1 to TRBJ1-5; TRBD1 is a possible D gene (5 bases). The length of the CDR3 is 18 residues. Per germline, CDR1 SGHRS and CDR2 YFSETQ. V was cut by 4 bases and J by 1 base, with 21 bases left in between.

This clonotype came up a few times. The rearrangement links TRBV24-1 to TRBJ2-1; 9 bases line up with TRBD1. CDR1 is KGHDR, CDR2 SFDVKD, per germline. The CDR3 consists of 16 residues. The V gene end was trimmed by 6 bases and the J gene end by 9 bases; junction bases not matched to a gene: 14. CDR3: CATSKSLGQGEGEQFF. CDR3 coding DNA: TGTGCCACCAGTAAATCTTTGGGACAGGGTGAGGGTGAGCAGTTCTTC.

DNA of the CDR3: TGCAGCGTCGAGAATGACAGGGTTGCATCCTACGAGCAGTACTTC. Its translation is CSVENDRVASYEQYF. This chain joins TRBV29-1 and TRBJ2-7; 7 nucleotides line up with TRBD1. The CDR3 length is 15 residues. Germline V gene lookup returns CDR1 SQVTM and CDR2 ANQGSEA. V lost 6 bases to trimming and J lost 1 base; unmatched junction nucleotides: 12.

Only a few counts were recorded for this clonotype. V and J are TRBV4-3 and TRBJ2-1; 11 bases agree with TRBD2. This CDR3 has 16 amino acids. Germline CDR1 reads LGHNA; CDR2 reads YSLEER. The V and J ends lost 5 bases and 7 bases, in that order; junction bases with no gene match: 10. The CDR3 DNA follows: TGCGCCAGCAGCAGGGAACTAGCGGGAGTGTCAAATGAGCAGTTCTTC. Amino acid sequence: CASSRELAGVSNEQFF.

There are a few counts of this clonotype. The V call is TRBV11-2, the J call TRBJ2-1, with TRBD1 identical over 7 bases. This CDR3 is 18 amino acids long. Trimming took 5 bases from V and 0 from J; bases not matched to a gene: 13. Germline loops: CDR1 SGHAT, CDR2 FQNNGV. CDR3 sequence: CASSQGPTGKGSYNEQFF. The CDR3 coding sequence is TGTGCCAGCAGCCAAGGGCCGACAGGGAAAGGCTCCTACAATGAGCAGTTCTTC.

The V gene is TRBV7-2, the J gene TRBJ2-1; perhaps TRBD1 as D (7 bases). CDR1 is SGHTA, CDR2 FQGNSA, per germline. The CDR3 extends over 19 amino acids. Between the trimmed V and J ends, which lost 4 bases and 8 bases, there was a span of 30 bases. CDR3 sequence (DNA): TGTGCCAGCAGCTGGCTGGGACAGTCTCGGGGGATAGATCCGTATGAGCAGTTCTTC. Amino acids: CASSWLGQSRGIDPYEQFF.

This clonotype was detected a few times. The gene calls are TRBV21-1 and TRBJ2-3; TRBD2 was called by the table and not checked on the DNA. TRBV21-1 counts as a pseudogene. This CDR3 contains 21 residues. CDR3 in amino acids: CASMIPGGLAGGYPGWNTQYF. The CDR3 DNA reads TGTGCCAGCATGATCCCTGGGGGGCTAGCGGGAGGTTATCCTGGGTGGAATACGCAGTATTTT.

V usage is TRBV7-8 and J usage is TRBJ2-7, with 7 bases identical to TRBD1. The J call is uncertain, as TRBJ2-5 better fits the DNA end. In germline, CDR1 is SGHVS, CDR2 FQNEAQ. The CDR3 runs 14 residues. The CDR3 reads CASSTRDSGGTQYF. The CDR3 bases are TGTGCCAGCAGCACCCGGGACAGTGGGGGGACCCAGTACTTC.

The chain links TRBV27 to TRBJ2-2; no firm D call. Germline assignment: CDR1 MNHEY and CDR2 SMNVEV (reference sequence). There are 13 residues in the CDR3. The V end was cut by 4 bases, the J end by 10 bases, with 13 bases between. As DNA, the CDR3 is TGTGCCAGCAGTTCTGACTTGGTTTCGGAGCTGTTTTTT. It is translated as CASSSDLVSELFF.

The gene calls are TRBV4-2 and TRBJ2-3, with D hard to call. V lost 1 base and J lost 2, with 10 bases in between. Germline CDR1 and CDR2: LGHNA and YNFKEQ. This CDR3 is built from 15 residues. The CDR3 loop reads CASSQAPDPTDTQYF. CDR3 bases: TGTGCCAGCAGCCAAGCCCCCGACCCCACAGATACGCAGTATTTT.

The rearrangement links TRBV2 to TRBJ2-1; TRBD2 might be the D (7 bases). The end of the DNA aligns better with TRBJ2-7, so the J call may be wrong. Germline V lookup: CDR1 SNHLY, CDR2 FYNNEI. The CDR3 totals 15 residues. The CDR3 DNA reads TGTGCCAGCAGTGAATGGGGGGGCTCCTACAATGAGCAGTACTTC. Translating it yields CASSEWGGSYNEQYF.

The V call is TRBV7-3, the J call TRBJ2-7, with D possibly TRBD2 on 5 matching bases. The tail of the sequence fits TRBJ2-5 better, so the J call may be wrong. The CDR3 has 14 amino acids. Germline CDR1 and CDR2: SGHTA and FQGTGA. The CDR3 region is CASSPGSPGETQYF. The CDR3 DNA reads TGTGCCAGCAGCCCGGGGAGCCCCGGGGAGACCCAGTACTTC.

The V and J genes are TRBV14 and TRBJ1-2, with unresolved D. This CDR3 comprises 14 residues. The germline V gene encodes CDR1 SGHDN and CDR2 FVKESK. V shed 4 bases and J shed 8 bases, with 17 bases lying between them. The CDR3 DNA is TGTGCCAGCAGCCCGACCTCCCCAGTGCGGGGCTACACCTTC. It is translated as CASSPTSPVRGYTF.

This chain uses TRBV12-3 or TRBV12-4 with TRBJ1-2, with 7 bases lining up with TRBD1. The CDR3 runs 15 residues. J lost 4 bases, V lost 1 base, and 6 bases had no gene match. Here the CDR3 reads CASSLEQGLIYGYTF. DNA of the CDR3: TGTGCCAGCAGTTTAGAACAGGGGCTTATCTATGGCTACACCTTC.

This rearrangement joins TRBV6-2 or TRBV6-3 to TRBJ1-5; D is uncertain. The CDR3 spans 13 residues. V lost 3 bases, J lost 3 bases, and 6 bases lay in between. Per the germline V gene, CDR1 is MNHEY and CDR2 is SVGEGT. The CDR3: CASSYRSNQPQHF. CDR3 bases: TGTGCCAGCAGTTATCGATCCAATCAGCCCCAGCATTTT.